The rows below give T cell receptor beta chains drawn from one sample of a study of tumor-infiltrating lymphocytes in glioblastoma multiforme. TCRdb re-called the multiplex PCR reads through MiXCR, storing one row per CDR3 protein. The sample shows 12,000 to 15,000 distinct CDR3 sequences, around 70% of them seen only once. The sequenced sample consisted of brain tumor tissue. The receptor source for this set is a male donor with glioblastoma. Each CDR3 is given with its conserved first and last residue. Each record gives: clone size, J gene, V gene, D gene, CDR3 protein, CDR3 DNA. A D gene is named only where the DNA matches it firmly. Rows may omit the clone size; those that give it use once, few, many or a size class.

abundance: NA
j_gene: TRBJ2-4
v_gene: TRBV20-1
d_gene: NA
CDR3aa: CSARAGDGAKNIQYF
CDR3nt: TGCAGTGCTAGAGCAGGGGACGGGGCCAAAAACATTCAGTACTTC

abundance: few
j_gene: TRBJ2-3
v_gene: TRBV10-2
d_gene: TRBD2
CDR3aa: CASSSAGGVADTQYF
CDR3nt: TGCGCCAGCAGCTCAGCGGGAGGGGTGGCAGATACGCAGTATTTT

abundance: NA
j_gene: TRBJ2-5
v_gene: TRBV20-1
d_gene: TRBD2
CDR3aa: CSARDRLAGGQETQYF
CDR3nt: TGCAGTGCTAGAGACCGACTAGCGGGAGGGCAAGAGACCCAGTACTTC

abundance: once
j_gene: TRBJ2-7
v_gene: TRBV11-2
d_gene: TRBD1
CDR3aa: CASNWDRGTSTYELYF
CDR3nt: TGTGCCAGCAACTGGGACAGGGGGACCTCGACCTACGAGCTGTATTTC

abundance: NA
j_gene: TRBJ2-2
v_gene: TRBV20-1
d_gene: NA
CDR3aa: CSARGRGAVF
CDR3nt: TGCAGTGCTAGGGGCCGGGGAGCTGTTTTT

abundance: NA
j_gene: TRBJ2-7
v_gene: TRBV14
d_gene: NA
CDR3aa: CASRQVRRYEHYF
CDR3nt: TGTGCCAGCAGGCAAGTCAGGCGCTACGAGCATTACTTC

abundance: NA
j_gene: TRBJ1-1
v_gene: TRBV6-5
d_gene: NA
CDR3aa: CASSRSNTEAFF
CDR3nt: TGTGCCAGCAGTCGCTCGAACACTGAAGCTTTCTTC

abundance: few
j_gene: TRBJ1-1
v_gene: TRBV6-5
d_gene: NA
CDR3aa: CASSPDSPTIGAFF
CDR3nt: TGTGCCAGCAGCCCGGACAGCCCAACGATTGGAGCTTTCTTT

abundance: NA
j_gene: TRBJ2-7
v_gene: TRBV30
d_gene: NA
CDR3aa: CAWSFGGEQYF
CDR3nt: TGTGCCTGGAGTTTCGGAGGGGAGCAGTACTTC

abundance: NA
j_gene: TRBJ1-2
v_gene: TRBV20-1
d_gene: NA
CDR3aa: CSARRQQGFLYGYTF
CDR3nt: TGCAGTGCTAGACGTCAACAAGGTTTTCTCTATGGCTACACCTTC